The present T cell receptor (beta chain) was sequenced within a study of T cell responses to AZD1222 COVID-19 vaccine. Findings of the study overall: There were vaccine-associated CD4 TCRs across spike, dominant at 160-218 and 743-854. The study found Spike-specific TCR breadth and depth rose after two AZD1222 doses. Donors in the cohort were predominantly white British and more often female, and clonal diversity was possibly underestimated.

V was pared by 4 bases and J by 1 base, with 7 bases between. CDR3 length equals 13 residues. Germline loops: CDR1 LNHDA, CDR2 SQIVND (reference sequence). The method was immunoSEQ multiplex PCR; TCRdb's version includes in-frame clones alone and lacks a portion of them. The sample consists of 90,000 to 120,000 clones, over 80% of them appearing once. Of note for this clone: The antigen is undetermined.

Recipients boosted at about 4 weeks or about 12 weeks are pooled. V gene TRBV19 combines with J gene TRBJ1-2, with D hard to call. The sequence derives from an adult who received the AZD1222 COVID-19 vaccine. Sequenced material: peripheral blood, taken 28 days after the second AZD1222 dose. In DNA, the CDR3 is TGTGCCAGTAGTACTGCGGGTAACTATGGCTACACCTTC. Translated, it gives CASSTAGNYGYTF.